This passage covers 18 T cell receptor beta chains from one sample sequenced in a study of tumor-infiltrating lymphocytes in oesophageal squamous cell carcinoma. TCRdb reprocessed the PCR reads with MiXCR, giving one entry per CDR3 protein. The sample lists some 6,200 distinct CDR3 sequences, roughly 15% occurring once. Sequencing input: normal esophageal tissue next to the tumor. These TCRs come from a male donor with esophageal squamous cell carcinoma.

The chain employs TRBV5-4 and TRBJ2-7, with D perhaps being TRBD1 or TRBD2 (7 bases each). The CDR3 contains 15 residues. The V end was cut by 8 bases, the J end by 2 bases, with 20 bases between. Per germline, CDR1 SGHNT and CDR2 YYREEE (reference sequence). The CDR3 reads CASSQGGGRAYEQYF. The DNA of the CDR3 is TGTGCCAGTTCCCAGGGGGGGGGAAGGGCCTACGAGCAGTACTTC.

By share, this clonotype counts as medium-sized (0.01 to 0.1%). This rearrangement joins TRBV7-2 to TRBJ1-1; no clear D gene. V dropped 5 bases and J dropped 1 base, with 23 bases sitting between them. The CDR3 loop spans 18 amino acids. CDR1 and CDR2 from the germline V gene are SGHTA and FQGNSA. CDR3 protein: CASSQIMITGRRNTEAFF. The DNA for the CDR3 is TGTGCCAGCAGCCAAATCATGATCACCGGACGGCGGAACACTGAAGCTTTCTTT.

In this sample, this clonotype is medium-sized (0.01 to 0.1%). The chain employs TRBV7-8 and TRBJ1-1; 7 bases agree with TRBD1. The CDR3 runs to 14 residues. Trimming cost V 7 bases and J 1 base; bases outside gene matches: 6. The germline CDR1 and CDR2 sequences are SGHVS and FQNEAQ. The CDR3 DNA reads TGTGCCAGCATCAAGGGACAGCGGAACACTGAAGCTTTCTTT. Residues: CASIKGQRNTEAFF.

In its sample, this clonotype was seen a few times. This likely comes from a read error, as the CDR3 has no conserved phenylalanine or tryptophan at its end. The limits of the CDR3 on the DNA are not certain, so only TCRdb's listed CDR3 is given. The chain carries TRBV7-4 and TRBJ2-3; the table's D gene call, TRBD2, was not cross checked with the DNA. CDR1 and CDR2 from the germline V gene are SGHVT and SQSDAQ. Termini included, the CDR3 measures 17 amino acids. The CDR3 spells CASSLNDRKIHPSTLGT.

As regards this clonotype: This clone may be a read error of a much larger clone one base away. The chain joins TRBV27 to TRBJ1-2; D might be TRBD1 (5 bases). The CDR3 is 13 amino acids. Per germline, CDR1 MNHEY and CDR2 SMNVEV (reference sequence). CDR3 protein: CASSFSGYYGYSF. In DNA form, the CDR3 reads TGTGCCAGCAGTTTTTCAGGGTACTATGGCTACAGCTTC.

The chain joins TRBV3-1 to TRBJ1-1, with D perhaps matching TRBD1 (6 bases). CDR1 and CDR2 (germline): LGHDT, YNNKEL (reference sequence). CDR3 size: 16 residues. Trimming removed 5 bases at V and 0 bases at J, with 16 bases between. The CDR3 sequence is CASSASFWGLNTEAFF. The CDR3 DNA is TGTGCCAGCAGCGCCAGTTTTTGGGGGCTGAACACTGAAGCTTTCTTT.

This clonotype appeared many times. V gene TRBV10-3 combines with J gene TRBJ2-3, with 8 bases that match TRBD2. This CDR3 contains 15 residues. V dropped 10 bases and J dropped 0; count of bases not matched to a gene: 9. The germline gives CDR1 ENHRY, CDR2 SYGVKD. CDR3 amino acids: CATGGGTTSTDTQYF. CDR3 bases: TGTGCCACCGGCGGGGGGACCACTAGCACAGATACGCAGTATTTT.

This clonotype was detected a few times. DNA of the CDR3: TGTGCCAGCAGTCCCCCGGGGGGCGCGAATGAAAAACTGTTTTTT. Residues: CASSPPGGANEKLFF. This sequence joins TRBV12-3 or TRBV12-4 and TRBJ1-4; a weak D match, TRBD1 (6 bases). Trimming took 5 bases from V and 5 from J, leaving 15 bases between them. The CDR3 length is 15 residues.

This clonotype was seen ten or more times. The V gene is TRBV6-6, the J gene TRBJ2-1; 9 positions match TRBD1. Germline assignment: CDR1 MNHNY and CDR2 SVGAGI (reference sequence). J lost 8 bases, V lost 0 bases, and 8 bases had no gene match. CDR3 length: 16 residues. The CDR3 coding sequence is TGTGCCAGCAGTTACTCCGGGACAGGGTTTAGGGATGAGCAGTTCTTC. Amino acid sequence: CASSYSGTGFRDEQFF.

This clonotype showed up many times. V gene TRBV5-6 combines with J gene TRBJ2-3; 8 nucleotides line up with TRBD2. Germline V gene data show CDR1 as SGHDT and CDR2 as YYEEEE. V gave up 5 bases and J gave up 4 bases; unmatched junction bases: 6. The CDR3 sequence is 14 residues long. Here the CDR3 reads CASSIGGGSDTQYF. In DNA, the CDR3 is TGTGCCAGCAGTATCGGGGGGGGATCAGATACGCAGTATTTT.

At least ten counts were recorded for this clonotype. Mismatch with germline at one junction end may stem from a read error. This chain links TRBV12-5 with TRBJ2-7; D is unclear. Germline CDR1 and CDR2: LGHNT and FRNRAP. This CDR3 has 15 amino acids. For the CDR3, the DNA is TGTGCTAGTGGTTTGGGCGTACATTCGGATTCACCCCTCCACTTC. Its protein is CASGLGVHSDSPLHF.

As concerns this clonotype: As the CDR3 is not closed by the conserved phenylalanine or tryptophan, this likely results from a read error. It is unclear where the CDR3 begins or ends on the DNA, so no DNA is shown, and the CDR3 is as TCRdb lists it. This chain uses TRBV6-1 with TRBJ2-1; TRBD1 is taken as the D call from the table, unchecked against the DNA. Per the germline V gene, CDR1 is MNHNS and CDR2 is SASEGT. The CDR3 spans 20 amino acids, including both terminal residues. The CDR3 here is CASSEAVTGGAIGSPLHFGN.

This clonotype is a singleton in its sample. As the CDR3 is not closed by the conserved phenylalanine or tryptophan, this likely results from a read error. No DNA is shown, since the ends of the CDR3 on it are uncertain; the CDR3 is the one TCRdb lists. V and J are TRBV6-6 and TRBJ2-6. With termini counted, the CDR3 has 15 amino acids. Germline CDR1 is MNHNY and CDR2 is SVGAGI (reference sequence). The CDR3 sequence is CASSYTENNEQYFGN.

On this clonotype: A read error may account for a junction end that differs from germline. This chain links TRBV6-4 with TRBJ2-5; the match to TRBD2 covers 11 bases. The CDR3 totals 10 residues. Germline lookup yields CDR1 MRHNA and CDR2 SNTAGT. The CDR3 nucleotides read TGTGCCAGCAGTAGTACTAGCGGGGGCTTT. Amino acid sequence: CASSSTSGGF.

This clonotype was counted at least ten times. The chain is built from TRBV6-1 and TRBJ1-5; TRBD1 matches 12 bases. Unmatched junction bases numbered 7, after V lost 3 bases and J lost 7 bases. The germline gives CDR1 MNHNS, CDR2 SASEGT. The length of the CDR3 is 16 residues. This chain's CDR3 is CASSDRDRGLLQPQHF. For the CDR3, the DNA is TGTGCCAGCAGTGACCGGGACAGGGGGCTTCTCCAGCCCCAGCATTTT.

This clonotype counts as medium-sized (0.01 to 0.1%). The chain combines TRBV7-8 with TRBJ1-1; D may be TRBD1 (5 bases). Germline loops: CDR1 SGHVS, CDR2 FQNEAQ. V was cut by 4 bases and J by 2 bases, with 8 bases left in between. CDR3 length: 13 residues. The CDR3 protein is CASSWDGNTEAFF. CDR3 sequence (DNA): TGTGCCAGCAGCTGGGACGGTAACACTGAAGCTTTCTTT.

As for this clonotype: At one end the junction does not follow the germline gene, possibly because of a read error. The chain combines TRBV12-3 or TRBV12-4 with TRBJ2-3; 8 bases are a match to TRBD2. The J call is doubtful: the DNA matches TRBJ2-7 better. The CDR3 extends over 15 amino acids. As DNA, the CDR3 is TGTGCCAGAAGTTTAGCGGGACATAGCACAGATACGCAGTACTTC. The encoded protein is CARSLAGHSTDTQYF.

This clonotype was found many times. The gene calls are TRBV5-4 and TRBJ2-1, with 13 bases aligning to TRBD2. CDR1 is SGHNT, CDR2 YYREEE, per germline (reference sequence). CDR3 length equals 17 residues. Trimming cost V 1 base and J 6 bases; bases outside gene matches: 7. The DNA of the CDR3 is TGTGCCAGCAGCTTGCCAACCGGGACTAGCGGGGTCAATGAGCAGTTCTTC. Its protein product is CASSLPTGTSGVNEQFF. Full variable domain (missing parts from reference TRBV5-4 and TRBJ2-1): ETGVTQSPTHLIKTRGQQVTLRCSSQSGHNTVSWYQQALGQGPQFIFQYYREEENGRGNFPPRFSGLQFPNYSSELNVNALELDDSALYLCASSLPTGTSGVNEQFFGPGTRLTVL.